Below, 15 T cell receptor beta chains from the same sample are listed, as sequenced in a study of shared clonotypes between healthy human individuals. Here immunoSEQ multiplex PCR was the method, and the copy in TCRdb shows in-frame clones only, minus some. The data show some 2,500,000 clones, with around 92% seen just once and 0.3% to 0.4% held by the top ten. Sequences were obtained from naive CD4+ T cells from PBMCs. The subset was: CD45RA+ positively selected. The receptors originated from a man younger than 35 in good health. Some clones in this sample may be carry-over from other donors' samples.

The CDR3 sequence: CASSLGLAGGRDEQYF. Here the CDR3 DNA reads TGCGCCAGCAGCTTGGGACTAGCGGGAGGGCGGGACGAGCAGTACTTC. V is TRBV5-1 and J is TRBJ2-7, with 14 bases matching TRBD2. V lost 0 bases to trimming and J lost 5 bases; unmatched junction nucleotides: 4. Germline lookup yields CDR1 SGHRS and CDR2 YFSETQ. The CDR3 contains 16 residues.

This clone was found once. Other DNA sequences in the same sample also yield this CDR3. The chain joins TRBV27 to TRBJ2-7; 9 nucleotides agree with TRBD2. The germline CDR1 and CDR2 sequences are MNHEY and SMNVEV (reference sequence). This CDR3 region has 13 residues. The ends lost 6 bases at V and 4 bases at J; junction bases unmatched: 4. Here the CDR3 reads CASSLAGSYEQYF. DNA for the CDR3: TGTGCCAGCAGCCTAGCGGGATCGTACGAGCAGTACTTC.

The chain has TRBV19 and TRBJ1-2; TRBD1 matches at 9 bases. Germline V gene lookup returns CDR1 LNHDA and CDR2 SQIVND (reference sequence). The CDR3 contains 14 residues. Germline trimming cut 4 bases from V and 8 bases from J; bases unmatched to any gene: 8. The CDR3 nucleotides are TGTGCCAGTAGTAAAAACAGGGGGCTCGGCGGCTACACCTTC. Its translation is CASSKNRGLGGYTF. Full variable domain (outside the CDR3, taken from reference TRBV19 and TRBJ1-2): DGGITQSPKYLFRKEGQNVTLSCEQNLNHDAMYWYRQDPGQGLRLIYYSQIVNDFQKGDIAEGYSVSREKKESFPLTVTSAQKNPTAFYLCASSKNRGLGGYTFGSGTRLTVV.

Points on this clone: Distinct nucleotide sequences in the sample also encode this CDR3. The rearrangement links TRBV27 to TRBJ2-7, with D possibly being TRBD2 (6 bases). V was shortened by 2 bases and J by 1 base, with 9 bases between the two germline ends. The CDR3 is 14 residues long. Germline-derived CDR1 and CDR2 are MNHEY and SMNVEV (reference sequence). CDR3 sequence reads: CASSLRRESYEQYF. The CDR3 DNA is TGTGCCAGCAGTTTACGTCGGGAGTCCTACGAGCAGTACTTC.

This chain connects TRBV7-3 to TRBJ2-1, with TRBD2 identical over 11 bases. With V trimmed by 2 bases and J by 7 bases, 7 bases remained unmatched. In germline, CDR1 is SGHTA, CDR2 FQGTGA. This CDR3 region has 16 residues. CDR3 coding DNA: TGTGCCAGCAGCTTACAACTAGCGGGAGCAGGTAATGAGCAGTTCTTC. This translates into CASSLQLAGAGNEQFF.

The CDR3 is CASSVGWGAQTQYF. CDR3 DNA sequence: TGTGCCAGCAGCGTCGGTTGGGGCGCACAGACCCAGTACTTC. V usage is TRBV9 and J usage is TRBJ2-5, with TRBD1 as a possible D gene (5 bases). Trimming left V 2 bases short and J 6 bases short, with 14 bases between. The CDR3 contains 14 residues. Germline CDR1 reads SGDLS; CDR2 reads YYNGEE.

This chain connects TRBV2 to TRBJ1-1, with D maybe TRBD1 (6 bases). This CDR3 comprises 15 residues. Trimming took off 7 bases at V and 0 bases at J, with 15 bases between the two ends. The germline V gene encodes CDR1 SNHLY and CDR2 FYNNEI. The CDR3 sequence is CASTPDRSMNTEAFF. In nucleotides, the CDR3 is TGTGCCAGCACCCCTGACAGGTCGATGAACACTGAAGCTTTCTTT.

J is TRBJ1-5 and V is TRBV30; D perhaps matches TRBD1 (6 bases). Trimming removed 2 bases at V and 7 bases at J, with 15 bases between. The CDR3 runs to 14 residues. The germline V gene encodes CDR1 GTSNPN and CDR2 SVGIG (reference sequence). This CDR3 is CAWSPMGAWQPQHF. CDR3 in DNA: TGTGCCTGGAGTCCCATGGGGGCTTGGCAGCCCCAGCATTTT.

As regards this clone: In the same sample, other DNA sequences code for this CDR3. The chain links TRBV11-2 to TRBJ2-7, with D maybe TRBD2 (6 bases). Looked up from germline, CDR1 is SGHAT and CDR2 is FQNNGV. The CDR3 consists of 15 residues. V lost 1 base and J 0 bases, leaving 10 bases between the germline ends. CDR3 sequence (DNA): TGTGCCAGCAGCTTAGCAGGTAGCGGCTCCTACGAGCAGTACTTC. Protein: CASSLAGSGSYEQYF.

The rearrangement links TRBV5-4 to TRBJ1-2, with TRBD1 as a possible D gene (6 bases). The CDR3 sequence is 15 residues long. Between the trimmed V and J ends, which lost 3 bases and 5 bases, there was a span of 17 bases. Looked up from germline, CDR1 is SGHNT and CDR2 is YYREEE (reference sequence). Here the CDR3 reads CASSSRTEGGYGYTF. In DNA, the CDR3 is TGTGCCAGCAGCTCTCGGACAGAAGGGGGTTATGGCTACACCTTC.

V and J are TRBV5-6 and TRBJ1-4, with TRBD1 identical over 7 bases. Germline values: CDR1 SGHDT, CDR2 YYEEEE. V trimming: 4 bases; J trimming: 4 bases; junction bases outside the gene matches: 7. The CDR3 covers 15 residues. The CDR3 DNA is TGTGCCAGCAGCCTATACAGGGGTAGTAATGAAAAACTGTTTTTT. It encodes CASSLYRGSNEKLFF.

The chain couples TRBV2 to TRBJ2-5; TRBD1 might be the D (6 bases). CDR3 length: 14 amino acids. With 6 bases removed from V and 5 bases from J, the gap between germline ends came to 16 bases. Germline CDR1 SNHLY, CDR2 FYNNEI. CDR3 sequence: CASSSQGGRETQYF. CDR3 DNA: TGTGCCAGCAGCTCACAGGGTGGGCGGGAGACCCAGTACTTC. Supplemented by reference TRBV2 and TRBJ2-5, the full variable domain reads EPEVTQTPSHQVTQMGQEVILRCVPISNHLYFYWYRQILGQKVEFLVSFYNNEISEKSEIFDDQFSVERPDGSNFTLKIRSTKLEDSAMYFCASSSQGGRETQYFGPGTRLLVL.

Points on this clone: The junction differs from germline at one of its ends, possibly a read error. The J gene is TRBJ2-5, the V gene TRBV5-1; 10 bases agree with TRBD2. This CDR3 has 15 amino acids. Germline CDR1 reads SGHRS; CDR2 reads YFSETQ. CDR3 bases: TGCGCCAGCAGCTGGGGGACTAGCGCGCAAGAGACCCAGAACTTC. Encoded protein: CASSWGTSAQETQNF.

Comment on this clone: Other DNA sequences in the sample encode the same CDR3. The chain uses TRBV20-1 and TRBJ2-7; the match to TRBD1 covers 7 bases. CDR3 length: 11 residues. CDR1 is DFQATT and CDR2 is SNEGSKA in the germline V gene (reference sequence). Unmatched junction bases numbered 1, after V lost 5 bases and J lost 3 bases. CDR3 nucleotide sequence: TGCAGTGCTTCAGGGGGCTACGAGCAGTACTTC. This sequence encodes CSASGGYEQYF.

This sequence joins TRBV7-3 and TRBJ2-2, with D unresolved. V lost 2 bases and J 1 base, leaving 11 bases between the germline ends. Germline CDR1 and CDR2: SGHTA and FQGTGA. The length of the CDR3 is 16 residues. CDR3 region: CASSLQSVRNTGELFF. Here the CDR3 DNA reads TGTGCCAGCAGCTTACAGTCGGTCCGGAACACCGGGGAGCTGTTTTTT.